Detailed here is one TCR beta chain. The target antigen is unknown. Looked up from germline, CDR1 is ENHRY and CDR2 is SYGVKD. V was clipped by 6 bases and J by 7 bases, with 18 bases between them. CDR3 size: 14 residues. TCRdb's copy holds only in-frame clones and misses some; the assay was immunoSEQ multiplex PCR. The sample lists more than 90,000 clones, more than 70% seen once, with around 17% in the top ten. This specimen belongs to a study of T cell responses to AZD1222 COVID-19 vaccine. Overall study findings and caveats: Donors were largely white British and mainly female; clonal diversity was possibly underestimated.

This chain joins TRBV10-3 and TRBJ1-2; D perhaps matches TRBD1 (5 bases). This sample comprised peripheral blood, obtained 28 days after the second AZD1222 dose. This TCR was sampled from an adult who received the AZD1222 COVID-19 vaccine. The CDR3, as DNA: TGTGCCATCAGACATACCCAGGGAAAGGGTGGCTACACCTTC. Translating it yields CAIRHTQGKGGYTF.